The entry below describes one T cell receptor (beta chain). CDR3 length: 15 residues. Germline loops: CDR1 SGHRS, CDR2 YFSETQ. Trimming removed 3 bases at V and 4 bases at J, with 16 bases between. These data come from a study of radiation and T cells in renal cell carcinoma. Sequencing used immunoSEQ multiplex PCR; TCRdb keeps in-frame clones, though not all of them. Of around 94,000 clones listed, 70% to 90% were seen once; the top ten hold approximately 8.6%. Indicated time point: blood 4 weeks post-SBRT, at nephrectomy. Described treatment: 15 Gy SBRT to primary tumor, nephrectomy 4 weeks later. Here the sequenced sample was blood, taken from a patient whose treatment included radiotherapy and nephrectomy. This sequence originates from a middle-aged man with renal cell carcinoma. J is TRBJ1-2 and V is TRBV5-1; D is ambiguous. The CDR3: CASSSGGEGAYGYTF. DNA of the CDR3: TGCGCCAGCAGCTCAGGCGGCGAAGGAGCCTATGGCTACACCTTC.